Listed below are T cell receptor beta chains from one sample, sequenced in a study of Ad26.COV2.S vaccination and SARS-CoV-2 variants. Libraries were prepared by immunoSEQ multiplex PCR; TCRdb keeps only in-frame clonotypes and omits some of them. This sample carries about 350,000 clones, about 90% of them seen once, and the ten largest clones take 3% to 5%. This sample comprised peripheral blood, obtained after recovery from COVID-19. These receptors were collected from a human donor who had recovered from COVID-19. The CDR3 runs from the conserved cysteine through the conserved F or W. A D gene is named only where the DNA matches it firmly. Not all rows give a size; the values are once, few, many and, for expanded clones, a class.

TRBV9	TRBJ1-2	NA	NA	TGTGCCAGCAGCGTAGGGCTTCATGGCTACACCTTC	CASSVGLHGYTF
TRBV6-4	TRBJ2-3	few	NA	TGTGCCAGCAGTGCTGGCAGTACTAGCACAGATACGCAGTATTTT	CASSAGSTSTDTQYF
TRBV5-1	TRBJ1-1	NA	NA	TGCGCCAGCAGCTTGGAGTGGGGATCTGAAGCTTTCTTT	CASSLEWGSEAFF
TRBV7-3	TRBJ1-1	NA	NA	TGTGCCAGCAGCCCGGACCAGGGGGAAGCTTTCTTT	CASSPDQGEAFF
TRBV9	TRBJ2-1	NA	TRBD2	TGTGCCAGCAGCGTATCCCCCCAACTAGCGGGGGGGCGAAATGAGCAGTTCTTC	CASSVSPQLAGGRNEQFF
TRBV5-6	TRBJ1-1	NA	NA	TGTGCCAGCTTGGTAGCAGGGATGGACACTGAAGCTTTCTTT	CASLVAGMDTEAFF
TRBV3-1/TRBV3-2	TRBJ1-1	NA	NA	TGTGCCAGCAGCCAAGATCTGACGCCTACTGAAGCTTTCTTT	CASSQDLTPTEAFF
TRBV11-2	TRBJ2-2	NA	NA	TGTGCCAGCAGCTTGAGGTCCACCGGGGAGCTGTTTTTT	CASSLRSTGELFF
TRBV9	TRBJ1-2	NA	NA	TGTGCCAGCAGCGGTGGAGGCGGCTACACCTTC	CASSGGGGYTF
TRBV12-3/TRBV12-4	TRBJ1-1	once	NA	TGTGCCAGCAGTTTAGCGACAGTTGAAGCTTTCTTT	CASSLATVEAFF
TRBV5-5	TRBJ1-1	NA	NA	TGTGCCAGCAGCTTGGGCCCAGGGTGGAACACTGAAGCTTTCTTT	CASSLGPGWNTEAFF